These 4 T cell receptor beta chains came from one sample sequenced in a study of CD8 T cell repertoires and HIV-1 epitope variants. Measured with immunoSEQ multiplex PCR; TCRdb has only the in-frame clones, and not every one. The profile shows about 5,000 clones, over 60% of them singletons. Antigens for these TCRs are unknown. Material for sequencing was cultured CD8+ T cells derived from PBMCs. The source is a male donor with HIV.

V is TRBV4-3 and J is TRBJ2-7, with 9 bases matching TRBD1. There are 16 residues in the CDR3. Germline lookup yields CDR1 LGHNA and CDR2 YSLEER. V dropped 3 bases and J dropped 1; count of bases not matched to a gene: 7. The DNA for the CDR3 is TGCGCCAGCAGCCACTCCGGGACAGGGCAGTCCTACGAGCAGTACTTC. Translated: CASSHSGTGQSYEQYF.

This clone was observed a handful of times. The J gene is TRBJ2-7, the V gene TRBV2; 10 bases agree with TRBD2. The CDR3 extends over 15 amino acids. With 5 bases clipped from V and 4 bases from J, the junction kept 8 bases outside the gene matches. In germline, CDR1 is SNHLY, CDR2 FYNNEI. CDR3 amino acids: CASSSLAGEKYEQYF. DNA for the CDR3: TGTGCCAGCAGTTCTCTAGCGGGAGAGAAATACGAGCAGTACTTC.

The rearrangement links TRBV7-9 to TRBJ2-3, with D maybe TRBD1 (7 bases). The V and J ends lost 5 bases and 2 bases respectively, with 17 bases between them. This CDR3 is built from 16 residues. CDR1 and CDR2 (germline): SEHNR, FQNEAQ (reference sequence). CDR3 residues: CASSHSGQAFTDTQYF. The DNA of the CDR3 is TGTGCCAGCAGCCATAGCGGACAGGCCTTCACAGATACGCAGTATTTT.

This clone appeared once. The V and J genes are TRBV12-5 and TRBJ2-2; D perhaps matches TRBD2 (6 bases). V was shortened by 6 bases and J by 6 bases, with 20 bases between the two germline ends. This CDR3 is 16 amino acids long. Germline loops: CDR1 LGHNT, CDR2 FRNRAP. The CDR3 DNA sequence: TGTGCTAGTGGCAAGGGACTCCTGGGAAGCGCCGGGGAGCTGTTTTTT. Encoded protein: CASGKGLLGSAGELFF.